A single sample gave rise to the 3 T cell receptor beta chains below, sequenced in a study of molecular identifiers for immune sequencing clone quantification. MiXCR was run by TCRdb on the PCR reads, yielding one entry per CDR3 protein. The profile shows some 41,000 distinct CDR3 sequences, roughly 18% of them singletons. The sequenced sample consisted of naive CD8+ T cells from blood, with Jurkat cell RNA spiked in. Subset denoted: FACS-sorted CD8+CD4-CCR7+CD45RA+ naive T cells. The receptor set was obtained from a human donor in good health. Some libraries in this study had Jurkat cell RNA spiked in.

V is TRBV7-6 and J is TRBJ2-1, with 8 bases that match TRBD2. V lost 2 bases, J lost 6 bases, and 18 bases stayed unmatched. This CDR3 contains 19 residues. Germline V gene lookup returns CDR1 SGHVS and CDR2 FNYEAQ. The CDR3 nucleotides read TGTGCCAGCAGCTTATGTTGCGGGGGGCGGGCTCAGGAGTTCAATGAGCAGTTCTTC. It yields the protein CASSLCCGGRAQEFNEQFF. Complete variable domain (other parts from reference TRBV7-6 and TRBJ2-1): GAGVSQSPRYKVTKRGQDVALRCDPISGHVSLYWYRQALGQGPEFLTYFNYEAQQDKSGLPNDRFSAERPEGSISTLTIQRTEQRDSAMYRCASSLCCGGRAQEFNEQFFGPGTRLTVL.

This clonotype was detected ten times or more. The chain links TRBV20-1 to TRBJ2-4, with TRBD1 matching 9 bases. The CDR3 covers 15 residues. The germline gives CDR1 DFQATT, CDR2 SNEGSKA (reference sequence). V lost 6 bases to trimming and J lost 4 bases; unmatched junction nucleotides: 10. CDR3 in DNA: TGCAGTGCCAACCGTTGGACAGGGGATAAAAACATTCAGTACTTC. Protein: CSANRWTGDKNIQYF.

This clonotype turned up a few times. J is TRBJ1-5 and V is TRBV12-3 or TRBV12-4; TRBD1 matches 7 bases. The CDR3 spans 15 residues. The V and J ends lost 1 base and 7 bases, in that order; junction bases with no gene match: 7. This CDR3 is CASSLGQGGGQPQHF. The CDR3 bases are TGTGCCAGCAGTTTAGGCCAGGGAGGGGGCCAGCCCCAGCATTTT.